The next 27 T cell receptor beta chains were all read from a single sample in a study of CD8+ T cells in alopecia areata. Following RNA extraction, reverse transcription yielded cDNA that acted as the sequencing template. The protocol was immunoSEQ multiplex PCR, while the TCRdb copy is restricted to in-frame clones and leaves out a portion. The sample lists 100,000 to 120,000 clones; almost 60% were seen once. The sequencing input was CD8+ T cells sorted from blood. These receptors came from a human donor in good health.

CDR3 sequence: CATSRFQGAPLNTEAFF. The CDR3 coding sequence is TGTGCCACCAGCAGGTTCCAGGGGGCGCCTCTGAACACTGAAGCTTTCTTT. The chain recombines TRBV15 with TRBJ1-1, with 8 positions matching TRBD1. After removal of 3 bases from V and 0 bases from J, the junction contained 9 bases not matched to a gene. Germline values: CDR1 LNHNV, CDR2 YYDKDF (reference sequence). This CDR3 is 17 amino acids long.

Only a few counts were recorded for this clone. The gene calls are TRBV27 and TRBJ1-1; tentative D call: TRBD1 (6 bases). There are 12 residues in the CDR3. Deletions cut 4 bases from V and 6 bases from J, with 9 bases between. Per the germline V gene, CDR1 is MNHEY and CDR2 is SMNVEV (reference sequence). The CDR3 loop is CASSYPGAEAFF. The CDR3 DNA reads as TGTGCCAGCAGTTATCCAGGGGCTGAAGCTTTCTTT.

A word on this clone: Other DNA sequences in this specimen translate into the identical CDR3. The CDR3 spells CASSWGSGANVLTF. In nucleotides, the CDR3 is TGTGCCAGCAGCTGGGGCTCTGGGGCCAACGTCCTGACTTTC. The V call is TRBV5-6, the J call TRBJ2-6; D uncertain. Deletions cut 3 bases from V and 0 bases from J, with 4 bases between. Germline CDR1 SGHDT, CDR2 YYEEEE. The CDR3 has 14 residues.

This clone showed up just once. V is TRBV9 and J is TRBJ2-1; the match to TRBD2 covers 11 bases. Germline V gives CDR1 SGDLS, CDR2 YYNGEE. The CDR3 consists of 18 residues. V dropped 3 bases and J dropped 5; count of bases not matched to a gene: 13. CDR3 sequence (DNA): TGTGCCAGCAGCGCCCTCCCTAGCGGGGGGCCGATTAACAATGAGCAGTTCTTC. It yields the protein CASSALPSGGPINNEQFF.

This chain connects TRBV7-3 to TRBJ2-2; 7 bases align to TRBD1. Germline loops: CDR1 SGHTA, CDR2 FQGTGA. The CDR3 sequence is 12 residues long. With V trimmed by 5 bases and J by 14 bases, 8 bases remained unmatched. In DNA form, the CDR3 reads TGTGCCAGCAGCGCAAAGGGGGCGCGACTGTTTTTT. Its protein is CASSAKGARLFF.

Only a few counts were recorded for this clone. The chain carries TRBV7-9 and TRBJ2-1; D is uncertain. Germline assignment: CDR1 SEHNR and CDR2 FQNEAQ (reference sequence). The V end was cut by 0 bases, the J end by 4 bases, with 10 bases between. This CDR3 contains 15 residues. The CDR3: CASSLALWLYNEQFF. The CDR3 DNA reads as TGTGCCAGCAGCTTAGCGCTTTGGCTTTACAATGAGCAGTTCTTC.

The chain carries TRBV28 and TRBJ1-5; possibly TRBD1 for D (6 bases). The germline V gene has CDR1 MDHEN and CDR2 SYDVKM. The V end was cut by 2 bases, the J end by 6 bases, with 8 bases between. CDR3 length: 13 amino acids. CDR3 region: CASSLTGIQPQHF. CDR3 sequence (DNA): TGTGCCAGCAGTTTAACAGGGATTCAGCCCCAGCATTTT.

This clone was seen only a few times. This chain joins TRBV13 and TRBJ2-3; 9 bases are shared with TRBD2. This CDR3 has 16 residues. Per germline, CDR1 PRHDT and CDR2 FYEKMQ (reference sequence). V lost 2 bases and J lost 2; bases outside the gene matches: 5. The CDR3 coding sequence is TGTGCCAGCAGCTTAATTGGGACTAGCCACACAGATACGCAGTATTTT. This gives the protein CASSLIGTSHTDTQYF.

Here the CDR3 reads CAISDPPLASEGVNEQFF. The CDR3 DNA is TGTGCCATCAGTGACCCCCCTCTAGCGTCCGAGGGGGTCAATGAGCAGTTCTTC. The chain uses TRBV10-3 and TRBJ2-1; either TRBD1 or TRBD2 may supply D (6 bases each). The V gene's germline CDR1 is ENHRY and CDR2 SYGVKD. The CDR3 extends over 18 amino acids. V dropped 3 bases and J dropped 6 bases, with 24 bases sitting between them.

V and J are TRBV2 and TRBJ2-7; possibly TRBD2 for D (6 bases). V lost 0 bases, J lost 2 bases, and 17 bases lay in between. The CDR3 covers 17 residues. Germline-derived CDR1 and CDR2 are SNHLY and FYNNEI. CDR3 DNA sequence: TGTGCCAGCAGTGAAGCTTTTGGAGGGTCCCAGGCCTACGAGCAGTACTTC. It encodes CASSEAFGGSQAYEQYF.

The chain links TRBV9 to TRBJ2-5, with 13 bases fitting TRBD2. Germline lookup yields CDR1 SGDLS and CDR2 YYNGEE. This CDR3 contains 18 residues. J was trimmed by 7 bases and V by 3 bases; bases with no gene match: 15. The CDR3 protein is CASSGSTSGGQQAATQYF. In DNA, the CDR3 is TGTGCCAGCAGCGGATCGACTAGCGGGGGGCAACAAGCGGCGACCCAGTACTTC.

In the case of this clone: Because it lacks the conserved phenylalanine or tryptophan at the end, this CDR3 is likely a read error. No DNA is shown, since the ends of the CDR3 on it are uncertain; the CDR3 is the one TCRdb lists. V gene TRBV19 combines with J gene TRBJ2-7; the tabulated D call, TRBD1, remains unverified against the DNA. The length of the CDR3 is 9 amino acids, counting both ends. Germline assignment: CDR1 LNHDA and CDR2 SQIVND (reference sequence). CDR3 residues: CAREDSPNS.

J is TRBJ2-1 and V is TRBV28, with 8 bases aligning to TRBD2. Trimming at V came to 5 bases and at J to 2 bases, leaving 11 bases not matched to a gene. Per germline, CDR1 MDHEN and CDR2 SYDVKM. This CDR3 spans 17 amino acids. The CDR3 protein is CASSPPRGGRTYNEQFF. Here the CDR3 DNA reads TGTGCCAGCAGTCCCCCTCGGGGGGGCCGTACCTACAATGAGCAGTTCTTC.

This clone turned up a few times. The chain recombines TRBV7-8 with TRBJ1-1; D uncertain. V lost 0 bases and J 7 bases, leaving 15 bases between the germline ends. The germline CDR1 and CDR2 sequences are SGHVS and FQNEAQ. The CDR3 totals 15 residues. The CDR3 DNA reads as TGTGCCAGCAGCTTAGCCAATGGGCTAGGGATTGAAGCTTTCTTT. Amino acids: CASSLANGLGIEAFF.

This chain connects TRBV19 to TRBJ2-7, with 7 bases aligning to TRBD2. The germline V gene has CDR1 LNHDA and CDR2 SQIVND (reference sequence). Trimming removed 6 bases from V and 3 bases from J; junction bases left unmatched: 11. This CDR3 region has 15 residues. The CDR3 spells CASSPAGDGYYEQYF. The DNA for the CDR3 is TGTGCCAGTAGCCCCGCGGGGGACGGCTACTACGAGCAGTACTTC.

The chain combines TRBV7-9 with TRBJ2-5; D gene uncertain. V was pared by 3 bases and J by 2 bases, with 7 bases between. CDR3 length equals 13 residues. Per the germline V gene, CDR1 is SEHNR and CDR2 is FQNEAQ (reference sequence). CDR3 residues: CASSFHLQETQYF. The CDR3 nucleotides read TGTGCCAGCAGCTTCCACTTGCAAGAGACCCAGTACTTC.

The V gene is TRBV6-1, the J gene TRBJ1-4, with TRBD1 matching 8 bases. V trimming: 3 bases; J trimming: 8 bases; junction bases outside the gene matches: 11. Germline loops: CDR1 MNHNS, CDR2 SASEGT. The CDR3 has 16 amino acids. This chain's CDR3 is CASSESSGQGNEKLFF. The DNA for the CDR3 is TGTGCCAGCAGTGAGAGCTCAGGACAGGGAAACGAAAAACTGTTTTTT.

V gene TRBV13 combines with J gene TRBJ1-1, with D unclear. This CDR3 is 13 amino acids long. CDR1 and CDR2 (germline): PRHDT, FYEKMQ (reference sequence). Trimming removed 5 bases from V and 1 base from J, with 8 bases in between. The CDR3 region is CASSPPRNTEAFF. The CDR3 DNA follows: TGTGCCAGCAGCCCCCCTCGGAACACTGAAGCTTTCTTT.

CDR3 in DNA: TGTGCCACCTCCCTCGGGTTGACCCAGTACTTC. Its translation is CATSLGLTQYF. V is TRBV19 and J is TRBJ2-5; D uncertain. With 10 bases removed from V and 7 bases from J, the gap between germline ends came to 13 bases. CDR1 and CDR2 (germline): LNHDA, SQIVND (reference sequence). The CDR3 has 11 amino acids.

This clone is a singleton in its sample. This chain connects TRBV29-1 to TRBJ2-7; no definite D call. Germline CDR1 and CDR2: SQVTM and ANQGSEA. V was shortened by 3 bases and J by 0 bases, with 9 bases between the two germline ends. CDR3 size: 13 residues. As DNA, the CDR3 is TGCAGCGTTGAGGTAGAGGACTCCTACGAGCAGTACTTC. Amino acids: CSVEVEDSYEQYF.

V is TRBV7-8 and J is TRBJ1-1; 7 nucleotides align to TRBD1. From germline, CDR1 is SGHVS and CDR2 FQNEAQ. This CDR3 region has 16 residues. The ends lost 2 bases at V and 1 base at J; junction bases unmatched: 7. The DNA of the CDR3 is TGTGCCAGCAGCTTATTGAGACAGGGCGAGAACACTGAAGCTTTCTTT. Encoded protein: CASSLLRQGENTEAFF.

The gene calls are TRBV4-2 and TRBJ2-7; the D gene is possibly TRBD2 (5 bases). Germline values: CDR1 LGHNA, CDR2 YNFKEQ. This CDR3 contains 15 residues. V lost 4 bases and J lost 1, with 14 bases in between. CDR3 region: CASSPYFGISYEQYF. The CDR3 DNA sequence: TGTGCCAGCAGCCCCTATTTCGGGATTTCCTACGAGCAGTACTTC.

DNA for the CDR3: TGCAGCGTTGAAGAGGGGCTAGCGGGGGTACAAGAGACCCAGTACTTC. It is translated as CSVEEGLAGVQETQYF. The J gene is TRBJ2-5, the V gene TRBV29-1; 10 positions match TRBD2. The V and J ends lost 0 bases and 2 bases, in that order; junction bases with no gene match: 6. CDR3 length: 16 amino acids. The germline V gene encodes CDR1 SQVTM and CDR2 ANQGSEA. Complete variable domain (other parts from reference TRBV29-1 and TRBJ2-5): SAVISQKPSRDICQRGTSLTIQCQVDSQVTMMFWYRQQPGQSLTLIATANQGSEATYESGFVIDKFPISRPNLTFSTLTVSNMSPEDSSIYLCSVEEGLAGVQETQYFGPGTRLLVL.

This clone was found a few times. This chain connects TRBV7-8 to TRBJ2-5; 9 positions agree with TRBD1. Germline CDR1 and CDR2: SGHVS and FQNEAQ. The CDR3 has 16 residues. V was pared by 5 bases and J by 3 bases, with 10 bases of the junction left unmatched. CDR3 nucleotides: TGTGCCAGCAGCGTAACCGGGACAGGGTCAAAAGAGACCCAGTACTTC. Its protein product is CASSVTGTGSKETQYF.

This chain links TRBV15 with TRBJ1-6; a possible D gene is TRBD1 (5 bases). V lost 0 bases and J 6 bases, leaving 12 bases between the germline ends. Looked up from germline, CDR1 is LNHNV and CDR2 is YYDKDF (reference sequence). The CDR3 sequence is 16 residues long. The CDR3 loop is CATSRDVREGNSPLHF. CDR3 in DNA: TGTGCCACCAGCAGAGACGTCAGGGAGGGTAATTCACCCCTCCACTTT.

V usage is TRBV7-9 and J usage is TRBJ2-3, with D perhaps TRBD2 (6 bases). The CDR3 contains 14 residues. V dropped 9 bases and J dropped 5 bases, with 18 bases sitting between them. Per the germline V gene, CDR1 is SEHNR and CDR2 is FQNEAQ (reference sequence). The CDR3 sequence: CASAHGGNLDTQYF. In DNA, the CDR3 is TGTGCCAGTGCCCACGGGGGAAACCTAGATACGCAGTATTTT. Full variable domain (missing parts from reference TRBV7-9 and TRBJ2-3): DTGVSQNPRHKITKRGQNVTFRCDPISEHNRLYWYRQTLGQGPEFLTYFQNEAQLEKSRLLSDRFSAERPKGSFSTLEIQRTEQGDSAMYLCASAHGGNLDTQYFGPGTRLTVL.

The genes are TRBV7-9 and TRBJ2-3; no clear D. The CDR3 sequence is 11 residues long. Germline CDR1 reads SEHNR; CDR2 reads FQNEAQ (reference sequence). V was pared by 6 bases and J by 3 bases, with 4 bases between. For the CDR3, the DNA is TGTGCCAGCAGGGGGACAGATACGCAGTATTTT. Its protein product is CASRGTDTQYF.